This T cell receptor (beta chain) emerged from a study of identical twins. A universal primer site arose from template switching, and cDNA bore unique molecular identifiers. TCRdb analysed the 5' RACE reads with MiXCR anew, one entry per CDR3 protein. The sample has hundreds of thousands of distinct CDR3 sequences, approximately 8% seen once. Study-level results: Modelling approaches yielded underestimates of out-of-frame TCR alpha sharing between monozygotic twins. Whereas memory repertoires showed no such difference, abundant cord blood beta clonotypes carried fewer insertions.

Germline V lookup: CDR1 MDHEN, CDR2 SYDVKM. V lost 6 bases to trimming and J lost 6 bases, with 14 bases between them. The CDR3 runs to 13 residues. Ten or more counts support this clonotype. The target antigen is unknown. These same records also appear under a second study, on yellow fever vaccine responses in identical twins. In that study: Twins reportedly appeared to share part of their vaccine T cell response while keeping part individual.

The sequencing sample was made of memory (CD45RO+) T cells sorted from blood. This receptor was obtained from a woman aged 18 to 35 in good health. This chain joins TRBV28 and TRBJ1-1; a weak D match, TRBD1 (5 bases). The CDR3 is CASSPNGGPEAFF. For the CDR3, the DNA is TGTGCCAGCAGCCCAAATGGGGGACCTGAAGCTTTCTTT.